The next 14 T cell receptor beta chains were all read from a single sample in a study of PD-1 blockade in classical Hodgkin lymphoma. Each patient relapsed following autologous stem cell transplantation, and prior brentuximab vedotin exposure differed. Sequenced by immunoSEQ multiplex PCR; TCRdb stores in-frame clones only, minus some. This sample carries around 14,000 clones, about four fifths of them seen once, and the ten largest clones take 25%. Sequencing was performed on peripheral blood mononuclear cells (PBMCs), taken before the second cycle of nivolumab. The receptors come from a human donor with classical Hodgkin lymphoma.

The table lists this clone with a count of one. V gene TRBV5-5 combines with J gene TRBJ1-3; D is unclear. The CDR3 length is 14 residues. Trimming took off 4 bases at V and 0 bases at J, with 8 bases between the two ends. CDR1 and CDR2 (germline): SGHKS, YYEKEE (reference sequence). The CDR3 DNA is TGTGCCAGCAGCCATTTGAGCTCTGGAAACACCATATATTTT. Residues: CASSHLSSGNTIYF.

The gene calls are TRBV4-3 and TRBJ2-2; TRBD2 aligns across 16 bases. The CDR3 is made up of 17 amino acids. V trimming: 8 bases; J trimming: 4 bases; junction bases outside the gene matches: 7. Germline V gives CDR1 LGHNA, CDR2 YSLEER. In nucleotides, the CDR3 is TGCGCCAGCGGACCGGGACTAGCGGGGGGGCTCACCGGGGAGCTGTTTTTT. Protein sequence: CASGPGLAGGLTGELFF.

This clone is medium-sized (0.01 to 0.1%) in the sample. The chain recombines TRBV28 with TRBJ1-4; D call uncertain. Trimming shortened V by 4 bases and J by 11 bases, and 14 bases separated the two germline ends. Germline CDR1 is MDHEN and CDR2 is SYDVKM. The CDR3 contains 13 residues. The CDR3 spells CASSYAAGGKLFF. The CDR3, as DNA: TGTGCCAGCAGTTATGCTGCGGGAGGGAAACTGTTTTTT.

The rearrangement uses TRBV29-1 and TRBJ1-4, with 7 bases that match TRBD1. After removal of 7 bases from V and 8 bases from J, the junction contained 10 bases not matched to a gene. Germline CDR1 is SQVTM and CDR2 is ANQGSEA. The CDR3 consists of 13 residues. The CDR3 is CSGATGRLEKLFF. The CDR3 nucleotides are TGCAGCGGGGCGACAGGGAGGTTGGAAAAACTGTTTTTT.

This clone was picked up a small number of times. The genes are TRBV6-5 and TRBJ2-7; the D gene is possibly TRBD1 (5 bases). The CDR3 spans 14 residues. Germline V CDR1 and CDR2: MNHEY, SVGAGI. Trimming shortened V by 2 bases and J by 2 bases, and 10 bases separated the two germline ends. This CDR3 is CASSYHDRPYEQYF. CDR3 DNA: TGTGCCAGCAGTTACCATGACAGACCCTACGAGCAGTACTTC.

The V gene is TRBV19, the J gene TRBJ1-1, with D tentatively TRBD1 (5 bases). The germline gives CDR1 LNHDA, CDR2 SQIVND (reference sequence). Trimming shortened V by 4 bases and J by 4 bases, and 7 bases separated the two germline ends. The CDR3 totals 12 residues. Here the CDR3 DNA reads TGTGCCAGTAGTACGAGGGGCACTGAAGCTTTCTTT. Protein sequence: CASSTRGTEAFF.

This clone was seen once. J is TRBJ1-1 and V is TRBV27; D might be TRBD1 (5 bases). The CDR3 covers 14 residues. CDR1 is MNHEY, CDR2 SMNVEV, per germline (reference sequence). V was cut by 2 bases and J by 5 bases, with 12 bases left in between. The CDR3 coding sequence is TGTGCCAGCAGTTTAAACGGGGGTAGTACTGAAGCTTTCTTT. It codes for CASSLNGGSTEAFF.

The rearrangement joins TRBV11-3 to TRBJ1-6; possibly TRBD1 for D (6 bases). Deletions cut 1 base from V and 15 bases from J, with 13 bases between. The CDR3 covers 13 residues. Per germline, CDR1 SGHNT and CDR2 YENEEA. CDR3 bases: TGTGCCAGCAGCTTAGCGACAGGTTCGGTCCTCCACTTT. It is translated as CASSLATGSVLHF. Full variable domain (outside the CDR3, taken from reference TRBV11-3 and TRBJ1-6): EAGVVQSPRYKIIEKKQPVAFWCNPISGHNTLYWYLQNLGQGPELLIRYENEEAVDDSQLPKDRFSAERLKGVDSTLKIQPAELGDSAVYLCASSLATGSVLHFGNGTRLTVT.

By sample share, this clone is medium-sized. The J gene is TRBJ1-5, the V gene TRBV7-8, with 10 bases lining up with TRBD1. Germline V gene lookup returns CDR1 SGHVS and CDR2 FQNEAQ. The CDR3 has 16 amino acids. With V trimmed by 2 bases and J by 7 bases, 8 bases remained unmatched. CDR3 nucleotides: TGTGCCAGCAGCTTAAATTTGGGGACAGGGGCCCAGCCCCAGCATTTT. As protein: CASSLNLGTGAQPQHF.

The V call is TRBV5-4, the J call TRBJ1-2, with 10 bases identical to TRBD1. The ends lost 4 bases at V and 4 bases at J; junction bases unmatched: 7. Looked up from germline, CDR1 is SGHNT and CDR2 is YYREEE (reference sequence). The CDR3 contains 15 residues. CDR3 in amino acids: CASSVTGGPSYGYTF. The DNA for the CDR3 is TGTGCCAGCAGCGTGACAGGGGGCCCCTCCTATGGCTACACCTTC.

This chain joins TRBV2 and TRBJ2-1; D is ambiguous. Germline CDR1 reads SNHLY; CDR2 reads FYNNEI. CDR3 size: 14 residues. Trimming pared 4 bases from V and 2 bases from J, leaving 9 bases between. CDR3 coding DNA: TGTGCCAGCAGTGCGGAGCGTCCCTACAATGAGCAGTTCTTC. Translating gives CASSAERPYNEQFF.

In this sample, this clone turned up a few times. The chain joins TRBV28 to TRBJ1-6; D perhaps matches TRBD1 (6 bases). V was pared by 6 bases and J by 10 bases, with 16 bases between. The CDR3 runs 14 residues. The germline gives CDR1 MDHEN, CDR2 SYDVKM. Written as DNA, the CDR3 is TGTGCCAGCAGCGACCTCGGACAGATATCACCCCTCCACTTT. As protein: CASSDLGQISPLHF.

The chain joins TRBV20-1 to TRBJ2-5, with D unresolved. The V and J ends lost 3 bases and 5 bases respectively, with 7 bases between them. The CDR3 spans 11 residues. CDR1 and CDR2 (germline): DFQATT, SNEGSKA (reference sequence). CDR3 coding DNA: TGCAGTGCTAGGGGATGGGAGACCCAGTACTTC. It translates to CSARGWETQYF.

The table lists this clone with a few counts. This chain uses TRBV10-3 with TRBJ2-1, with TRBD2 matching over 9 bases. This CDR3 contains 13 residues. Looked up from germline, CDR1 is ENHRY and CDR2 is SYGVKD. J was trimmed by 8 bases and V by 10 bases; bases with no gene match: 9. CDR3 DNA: TGTGCCACCGGGCGCGGGGGGGTCGATGAGCAGTTCTTC. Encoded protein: CATGRGGVDEQFF.